Each of the 8 T cell receptor beta chains below was sequenced from the same sample in a study of Graves' ophthalmopathy and Graves' hyperthyroidism. Amplifying from RNA transcripts, the study obtained TCR beta CDR3 regions. RT-PCR with HTBI primers came first, then second-round multiplex PCR. TCRdb re-analysed the multiplex PCR reads in MiXCR, keeping a single row per CDR3 protein. Of roughly 400,000 distinct CDR3 sequences in the sample, approximately 18% were seen once. Input material: peripheral blood. Source of these receptors: an adult woman with stable Graves' hyperthyroidism.

This clonotype was counted many times. This rearrangement joins TRBV28 to TRBJ2-7; 11 positions agree with TRBD2. CDR1 is MDHEN and CDR2 is SYDVKM in the germline V gene. J lost 6 bases, V lost 5 bases, and 15 bases had no gene match. This CDR3 region has 17 residues. The chain's CDR3 is CASSIPRLAGPPSEQYF. The CDR3 coding sequence is TGTGCCAGCAGTATACCCCGACTAGCGGGACCTCCCTCCGAGCAGTACTTC.

This clonotype appeared once. The chain is built from TRBV11-2 and TRBJ1-1, with TRBD1 matching 10 bases. V gave up 5 bases and J gave up 10 bases; unmatched junction bases: 7. Germline CDR1 and CDR2: SGHAT and FQNNGV. This CDR3 is 13 amino acids long. The CDR3 coding sequence is TGTGCCAGCAGCCGGGGACAGGGGTCCCGAGCTTTCTTT. This sequence encodes CASSRGQGSRAFF.

The table lists this clonotype with many counts. The chain combines TRBV10-3 with TRBJ2-5, with D tentatively TRBD1 or TRBD2 (5 bases each). Trimming stripped 8 bases from V and 5 bases from J, with 24 bases between. From germline, CDR1 is ENHRY and CDR2 SYGVKD. This CDR3 contains 16 residues. The CDR3 DNA reads TGTGCCATCTGGGACCGTCTTAGAGGCGCCCGCGAGACCCAGTACTTC. Amino acid sequence: CAIWDRLRGARETQYF.

This clonotype was recorded many times. This chain joins TRBV6-1 and TRBJ2-7; D is unclear. The V gene's germline CDR1 is MNHNS and CDR2 SASEGT. This CDR3 is built from 14 residues. Trimming removed 0 bases at V and 2 bases at J, with 8 bases between. CDR3 sequence (DNA): TGTGCCAGCAGTGAAGCGCTCAACCCCTACGAGCAGTACTTC. This codes for CASSEALNPYEQYF.

This clonotype showed up many times. The V call is TRBV30, the J call TRBJ2-2; 7 bases are shared with TRBD1. Germline V gene lookup returns CDR1 GTSNPN and CDR2 SVGIG (reference sequence). Trimming at V came to 0 bases and at J to 3 bases, leaving 4 bases not matched to a gene. The CDR3 loop spans 15 amino acids. CDR3 sequence reads: CAWSVLDRDTGELFF. The CDR3 coding sequence is TGTGCCTGGAGTGTACTAGACAGGGACACCGGGGAGCTGTTTTTT.

This chain joins TRBV27 and TRBJ1-5; D unclear. V was clipped by 3 bases and J by 5 bases, with 11 bases between them. Germline V lookup: CDR1 MNHEY, CDR2 SMNVEV (reference sequence). The CDR3 covers 14 residues. The CDR3, as DNA: TGTGCCAGCAGTTTTAGGGCAGGACATCAGCCCCAGCATTTT. Translating gives CASSFRAGHQPQHF.

This clonotype was counted only a few times. The chain couples TRBV11-2 to TRBJ2-7, with 9 bases fitting TRBD2. Germline V gene lookup returns CDR1 SGHAT and CDR2 FQNNGV. The junction had 3 bases not matched to a gene; V was cut back by 0 bases and J by 3 bases. The CDR3 has 15 amino acids. CDR3 residues: CASSLDRREGYEQYF. CDR3 in DNA: TGTGCCAGCAGCTTAGATAGGCGGGAGGGCTACGAGCAGTACTTC.

This clonotype was seen only a few times. V usage is TRBV7-7 and J usage is TRBJ2-3, with D unresolved. The CDR3 covers 14 residues. V was pared by 5 bases and J by 0 bases, with 9 bases between. Germline lookup yields CDR1 SSHAT and CDR2 FNYEAQ (reference sequence). CDR3 region: CASSPRSSTDTQYF. The CDR3 DNA reads TGTGCCAGCAGCCCTCGGTCTAGCACAGATACGCAGTATTTT.